This TCR beta chain was profiled in a study of cytomegalovirus exposure and HLA in healthy donors. The study, taken as a whole, reports: In an earlier analysis, productive rearrangement rates for most beta V segments clustered near 87% or 30%.

On this clone: Its antigen is as yet unknown.

It was with 60 Vbeta and 13 Jbeta primers that the PCR ran. Data came from immunoSEQ multiplex PCR; TCRdb stores just in-frame clones and leaves some out. The sample has some 140,000 clones, around 74% seen once. Germline CDR1 LNHDA, CDR2 SQIVND (reference sequence). V shed 0 bases and J 3 bases; nucleotides not matched to a gene: 6. The CDR3 length is 17 residues. Source material: PBMCs. The origin of this receptor is a man younger than 35 in good health and CMV-seropositive. The chain links TRBV19 to TRBJ2-7; 12 nucleotides match TRBD2. The CDR3 sequence is CASSIDPTSGGVYEQYF. The CDR3 nucleotides are TGTGCCAGTAGTATAGACCCGACTAGCGGGGGAGTCTACGAGCAGTACTTC.